The rows below give T cell receptor beta chains drawn from one sample of a study of CXCR3-negative and CXCR3-positive naive CD8 T cells. With the 5' RACE reads reprocessed, TCRdb shows one record per CDR3 protein and no DNA. Its listing shows over 100,000 distinct CDR3 sequences. The specimen was naive CXCR3- CD8+ T cells from blood. These receptors all come from a human donor in good health. Some clones in this sample may be carry-over from other donors' samples. CDR3s include the opening cysteine and the closing phenylalanine or tryptophan. Fields, in order: V gene, J gene, CDR3 protein.

>TRBV7-2|TRBJ1-1
CASSKGPDTEAFF
>TRBV29-1|TRBJ1-2
CSVDSWGEKSYGYTF
>TRBV20-1|TRBJ2-7
CSASLAGAYEQYF
>TRBV28|TRBJ2-7
CASSGMGLTYEQYF
>TRBV7-8|TRBJ2-7
CASSLASGVSYEQYF
>TRBV28|TRBJ1-2
CASSLLDGNYGYTF
>TRBV20-1|TRBJ2-3
CSAGPLRTVAGVDTQYF
>TRBV28|TRBJ2-7
CASSLDQDRVSHPNEQYF
>TRBV7-2|TRBJ2-7
CASSSLAGLANEQYF
>TRBV2|TRBJ2-2
CASSDQSLGAGELFF
>TRBV27|TRBJ2-3
CASSLLADTDTQYF
>TRBV20-1|TRBJ1-5
CSARDGGLGQPQHF
>TRBV2|TRBJ2-4
CASSELGLQNIQYF
>TRBV4-2|TRBJ2-7
CASSPTNGGSYEQYF
>TRBV5-5|TRBJ1-5
CASSFRQGFSNQPQHF
>TRBV18|TRBJ1-1
CASSPDRGTEAFF
>TRBV5-5|TRBJ2-1
CASSFPGGGLGEQFF
>TRBV7-6|TRBJ2-3
CASSRTSGGPTDTQYF
>TRBV6-2/TRBV6-3|TRBJ2-1
CASSYTGLPVYNEQFF
>TRBV29-1|TRBJ2-1
CSVEAEVSSYNEQFF
>TRBV6-6|TRBJ2-5
CASSYGGGLRETQYF
>TRBV7-3|TRBJ2-2
CASSYDRNTGELFF
>TRBV15|TRBJ1-1
CATNDRGVNTEAFF
>TRBV11-2|TRBJ2-1
CASSSRTGGVNEQFF
>TRBV4-3|TRBJ2-7
CASSQGRLAVYEQYF
>TRBV29-1|TRBJ2-1
CSVEDRVAAWDEQFF
>TRBV5-1|TRBJ2-7
CASSPLLGSYEQYF